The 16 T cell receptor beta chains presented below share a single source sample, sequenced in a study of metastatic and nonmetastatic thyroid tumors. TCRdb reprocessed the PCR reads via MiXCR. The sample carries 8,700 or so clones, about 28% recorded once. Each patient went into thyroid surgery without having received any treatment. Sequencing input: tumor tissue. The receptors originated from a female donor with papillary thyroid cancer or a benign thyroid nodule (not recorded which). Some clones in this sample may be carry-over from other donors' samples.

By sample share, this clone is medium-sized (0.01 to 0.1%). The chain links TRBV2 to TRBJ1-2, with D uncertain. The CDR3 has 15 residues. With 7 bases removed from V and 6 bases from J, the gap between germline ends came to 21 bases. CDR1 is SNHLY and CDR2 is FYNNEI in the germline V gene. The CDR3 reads CASIYSPADRDGYTF. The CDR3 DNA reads TGTGCCAGCATTTATTCCCCCGCCGACCGGGATGGCTACACCTTC. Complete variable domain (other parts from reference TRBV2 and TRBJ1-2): EPEVTQTPSHQVTQMGQEVILRCVPISNHLYFYWYRQILGQKVEFLVSFYNNEISEKSEIFDDQFSVERPDGSNFTLKIRSTKLEDSAMYFCASIYSPADRDGYTFGSGTRLTVV.

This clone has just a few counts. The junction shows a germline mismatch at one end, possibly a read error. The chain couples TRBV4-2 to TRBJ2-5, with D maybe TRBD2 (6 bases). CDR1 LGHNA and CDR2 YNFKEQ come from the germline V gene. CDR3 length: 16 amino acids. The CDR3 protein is CSSNQPGPGGSETQYF. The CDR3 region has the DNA TGTTCCAGCAACCAACCGGGACCCGGGGGTTCAGAGACCCAGTACTTC.

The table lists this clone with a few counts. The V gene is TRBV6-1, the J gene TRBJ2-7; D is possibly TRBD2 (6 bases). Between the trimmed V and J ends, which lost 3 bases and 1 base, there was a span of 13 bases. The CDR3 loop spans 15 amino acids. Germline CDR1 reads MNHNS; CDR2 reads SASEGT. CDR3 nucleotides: TGTGCCAGCAGTGACGATCCTAGCGTTTCCTACGAGCAGTACTTC. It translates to CASSDDPSVSYEQYF.

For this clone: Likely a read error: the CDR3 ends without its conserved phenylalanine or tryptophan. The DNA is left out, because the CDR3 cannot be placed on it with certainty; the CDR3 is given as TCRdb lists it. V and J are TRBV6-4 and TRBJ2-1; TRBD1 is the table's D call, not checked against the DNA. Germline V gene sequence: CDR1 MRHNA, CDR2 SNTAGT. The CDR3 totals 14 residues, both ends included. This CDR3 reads CASSEGDRKNERFS.

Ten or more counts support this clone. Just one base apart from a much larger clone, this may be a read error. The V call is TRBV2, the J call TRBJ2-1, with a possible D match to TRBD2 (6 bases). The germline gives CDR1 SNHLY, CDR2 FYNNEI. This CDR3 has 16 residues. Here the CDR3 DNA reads TGTGCCAACAGTGAACTTACCGGGAGAGCCTACAATGAGCAGTTCTTC. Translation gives CANSELTGRAYNEQFF.

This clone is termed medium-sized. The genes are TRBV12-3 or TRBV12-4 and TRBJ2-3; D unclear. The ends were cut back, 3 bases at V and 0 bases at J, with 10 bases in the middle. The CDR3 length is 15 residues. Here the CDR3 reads CASSLGVTSTDTQYF. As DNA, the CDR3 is TGTGCCAGCAGTTTGGGCGTTACCAGCACAGATACGCAGTATTTT.

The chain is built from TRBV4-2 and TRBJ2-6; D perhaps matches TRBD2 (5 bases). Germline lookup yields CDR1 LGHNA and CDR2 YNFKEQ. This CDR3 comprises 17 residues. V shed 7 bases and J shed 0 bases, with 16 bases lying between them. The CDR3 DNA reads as TGTGCCAGCAACGAGGGAGAACGGAGCTCTGGGGCCAACGTCCTGACTTTC. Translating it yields CASNEGERSSGANVLTF.

As DNA, the CDR3 is TGTGCCAGCAGAAGGACAGGCGAAGGCTACACCTTC. It encodes CASRRTGEGYTF. This chain links TRBV6-1 with TRBJ1-2; 7 nucleotides agree with TRBD1. The CDR3 extends over 12 amino acids. V lost 6 bases to trimming and J lost 8 bases; unmatched junction nucleotides: 6. Germline loops: CDR1 MNHNS, CDR2 SASEGT.

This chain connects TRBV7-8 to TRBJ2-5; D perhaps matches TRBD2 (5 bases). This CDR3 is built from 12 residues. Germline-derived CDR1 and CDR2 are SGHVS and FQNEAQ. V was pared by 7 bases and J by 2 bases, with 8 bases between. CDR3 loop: CASTSGQETQYF. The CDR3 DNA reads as TGTGCCAGCACTTCGGGGCAAGAGACCCAGTACTTC.

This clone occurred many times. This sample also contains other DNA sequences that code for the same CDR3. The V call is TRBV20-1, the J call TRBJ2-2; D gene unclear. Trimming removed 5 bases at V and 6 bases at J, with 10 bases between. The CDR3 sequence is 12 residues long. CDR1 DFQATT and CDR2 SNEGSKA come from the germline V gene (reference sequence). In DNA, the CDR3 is TGCAGTGCTCCGGACGGCCCCGGGGAGCTGTTTTTT. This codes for CSAPDGPGELFF.

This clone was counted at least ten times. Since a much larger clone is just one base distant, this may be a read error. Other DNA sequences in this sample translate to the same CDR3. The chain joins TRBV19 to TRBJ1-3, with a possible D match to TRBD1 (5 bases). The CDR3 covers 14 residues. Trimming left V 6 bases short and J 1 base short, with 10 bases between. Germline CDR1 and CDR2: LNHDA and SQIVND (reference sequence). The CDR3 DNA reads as TGTGCCAGTAGGCCCGGGGGGTCTGGAAACACCATATATTTT. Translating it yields CASRPGGSGNTIYF.

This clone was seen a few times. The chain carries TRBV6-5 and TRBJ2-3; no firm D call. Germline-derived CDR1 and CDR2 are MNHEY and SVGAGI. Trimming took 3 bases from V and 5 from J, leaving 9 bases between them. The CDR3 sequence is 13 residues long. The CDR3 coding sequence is TGTGCCAGCAGTTATTCGAGAGGAGATACGCAGTATTTT. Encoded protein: CASSYSRGDTQYF.

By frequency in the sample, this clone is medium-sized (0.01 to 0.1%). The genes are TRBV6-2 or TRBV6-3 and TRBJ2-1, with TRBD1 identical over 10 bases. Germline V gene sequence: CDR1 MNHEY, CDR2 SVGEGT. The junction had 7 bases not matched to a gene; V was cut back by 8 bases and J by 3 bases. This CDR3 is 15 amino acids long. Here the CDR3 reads CASSPGTGDYNEQFF. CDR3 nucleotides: TGTGCCAGCTCGCCAGGGACAGGGGACTACAATGAGCAGTTCTTC.

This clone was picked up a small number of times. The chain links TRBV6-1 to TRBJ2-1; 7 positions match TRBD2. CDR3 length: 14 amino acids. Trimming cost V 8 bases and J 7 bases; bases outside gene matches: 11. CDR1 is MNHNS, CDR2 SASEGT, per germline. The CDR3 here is CASVRLAGGNEQFF. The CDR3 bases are TGTGCCAGCGTCAGACTAGCTGGAGGGAATGAGCAGTTCTTC.

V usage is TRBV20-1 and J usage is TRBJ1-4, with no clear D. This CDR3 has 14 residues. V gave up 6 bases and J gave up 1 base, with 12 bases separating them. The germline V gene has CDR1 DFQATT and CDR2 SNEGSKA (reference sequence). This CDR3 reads CSAARTETNEKLFF. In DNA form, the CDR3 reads TGCAGTGCGGCCAGGACCGAAACTAATGAAAAACTGTTTTTT.

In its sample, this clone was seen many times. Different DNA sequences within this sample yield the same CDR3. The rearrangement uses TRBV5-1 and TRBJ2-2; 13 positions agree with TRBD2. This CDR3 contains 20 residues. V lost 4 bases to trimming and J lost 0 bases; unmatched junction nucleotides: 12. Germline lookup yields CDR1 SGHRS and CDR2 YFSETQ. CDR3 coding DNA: TGCGCCAGCAGCCCCTGGACTAGCGGGAGAGTCAGTGCGAACACCGGGGAGCTGTTTTTT. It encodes CASSPWTSGRVSANTGELFF.